This TCR beta chain was retrieved from a study of blood T cell repertoires in COVID-19. About the study: The study drew acute and convalescent COVID-19 samples from the United States, Italy and Spain. Nucleic acid was either cDNA or gDNA, and it came from T cells, B-cell-depleted T cells, or PBMCs.

Authors' methods: Cell counts per sample came from amplifying reference gene primers. The data were produced by immunoSEQ multiplex PCR, yet TCRdb's version contains in-frame clones alone and is incomplete. D and trimming were read from the DNA, whereas the V and J calls and clone size are those reported in that table. Of 400,000 to 450,000 clones listed, about nine tenths are singletons. This receptor was taken from a woman in her twenties or thirties with active or convalescent COVID-19. Sequenced input: peripheral blood.

CDR3 DNA sequence: TGTGCCTGGAGTCAGGGGGCATTCGATGGCTACACCTTC. The encoded protein is CAWSQGAFDGYTF. The V call is TRBV30, the J call TRBJ1-2; 8 bases fit TRBD1. The CDR3 has 13 amino acids. CDR1 and CDR2 from the germline V gene are GTSNPN and SVGIG (reference sequence). Trimming removed 2 bases from V and 6 bases from J; junction bases left unmatched: 5.